Below are 20 T cell receptor beta chains sequenced from a single sample in a study of cytomegalovirus exposure and HLA in healthy donors. Libraries were prepared by immunoSEQ multiplex PCR; TCRdb keeps only in-frame clonotypes and omits some of them. This table holds 110,000 to 150,000 clones, 70% to 90% found once. The specimen was PBMCs. These receptors all come from a woman aged 25-40 years in good health and CMV-seropositive.

The chain combines TRBV5-1 with TRBJ2-3, with a tentative D call TRBD1 (6 bases). In germline, CDR1 is SGHRS, CDR2 YFSETQ. The CDR3 runs 14 residues. V lost 4 bases to trimming and J lost 5 bases, with 14 bases between them. The CDR3 nucleotides read TGCGCCAGCAGCACGACAGGATTCAGAGATACGCAGTATTTT. It codes for CASSTTGFRDTQYF.

The rearrangement uses TRBV6-5 and TRBJ2-7; tentatively, D is TRBD1 (5 bases). The germline CDR1 and CDR2 sequences are MNHEY and SVGAGI. The CDR3 consists of 16 residues. V was clipped by 0 bases and J by 3 bases, with 15 bases between them. The CDR3 region has the DNA TGTGCCAGCAGTTACTCGAATGGGGCAGGCTTCTACGAGCAGTACTTC. Its protein is CASSYSNGAGFYEQYF.

The chain joins TRBV28 to TRBJ2-1; TRBD2 agrees at 11 bases. Trimming took 1 base from V and 3 from J; bases not matched to a gene: 5. The CDR3 loop spans 17 amino acids. Germline CDR1 is MDHEN and CDR2 is SYDVKM. This chain's CDR3 is CASSLLTGLADYNEQFF. CDR3 sequence (DNA): TGTGCCAGCAGTTTATTGACGGGACTAGCGGACTACAATGAGCAGTTCTTC.

This sequence joins TRBV28 and TRBJ2-1; TRBD1 aligns across 7 bases. The CDR3 has 18 amino acids. The germline V gene has CDR1 MDHEN and CDR2 SYDVKM. Trimming at V came to 3 bases and at J to 8 bases, leaving 19 bases not matched to a gene. CDR3 nucleotide sequence: TGTGCCAGCAGTTTTCGCGCGCGGAGACAGGGCTTTGGTTATGAGCAGTTCTTC. This gives the protein CASSFRARRQGFGYEQFF.

The V gene is TRBV6-1, the J gene TRBJ1-3, with a tentative D call TRBD1 (5 bases). The CDR3 runs 15 residues. Per germline, CDR1 MNHNS and CDR2 SASEGT. V was clipped by 0 bases and J by 4 bases, with 10 bases between them. CDR3 nucleotides: TGTGCCAGCAGTGAAGCGCCGGGGGGAGGAAACACCATATATTTT. Translation: CASSEAPGGGNTIYF.

The V gene is TRBV10-3, the J gene TRBJ2-3; 8 nucleotides line up with TRBD1. V was clipped by 2 bases and J by 3 bases; unmatched bases: 16. This CDR3 spans 19 amino acids. In germline, CDR1 is ENHRY, CDR2 SYGVKD. DNA of the CDR3: TGTGCCATCAGTGAGGATTGGCGGGTCGGGCAGGGGGCGACAGATACGCAGTATTTT. It encodes CAISEDWRVGQGATDTQYF.

The rearrangement links TRBV29-1 to TRBJ2-1, with 8 bases lining up with TRBD2. The CDR3 is made up of 18 amino acids. Germline values: CDR1 SQVTM, CDR2 ANQGSEA. The junction had 12 bases not matched to a gene; V was cut back by 0 bases and J by 2 bases. CDR3 DNA: TGCAGCGTTGAAGACCTCGCGGAGGGCGGGGGGACCTACAATGAGCAGTTCTTC. The encoded protein is CSVEDLAEGGGTYNEQFF.

The chain joins TRBV4-2 to TRBJ2-2; 7 nucleotides match TRBD1. The CDR3 spans 16 residues. After removal of 0 bases from V and 4 bases from J, the junction contained 5 bases not matched to a gene. CDR1 is LGHNA and CDR2 is YNFKEQ in the germline V gene. In DNA form, the CDR3 reads TGTGCCAGCAGCCAAGATCCGACAGGGCTCACCGGGGAGCTGTTTTTT. Protein: CASSQDPTGLTGELFF.

A word on this clone: The same CDR3 also results from other DNA sequences found in this sample. The J gene is TRBJ2-1, the V gene TRBV5-1; 7 nucleotides agree with TRBD2. Losses at the gene ends were 0 bases for V and 6 bases for J; bases not matched to a gene: 0. The CDR3 is 13 residues long. Germline CDR1 SGHRS, CDR2 YFSETQ. The CDR3 region is CASSLAGGNEQFF. DNA of the CDR3: TGCGCCAGCAGCTTGGCGGGGGGCAATGAGCAGTTCTTC.

The chain employs TRBV6-1 and TRBJ2-7, with D perhaps matching TRBD1 (5 bases). This CDR3 is 16 amino acids long. V lost 0 bases, J lost 0 bases, and 12 bases lay in between. Germline V gene lookup returns CDR1 MNHNS and CDR2 SASEGT. The CDR3 reads CASSEALLDSSYEQYF. The DNA for the CDR3 is TGTGCCAGCAGTGAAGCGCTTCTTGACAGCTCCTACGAGCAGTACTTC.

This clone has a handful of counts. The chain recombines TRBV6-1 with TRBJ2-6, with TRBD2 as a possible D gene (6 bases). Germline values: CDR1 MNHNS, CDR2 SASEGT. This CDR3 is built from 16 residues. The germline V and J ends were trimmed by 4 bases and 0 bases, with 10 bases remaining between them. The CDR3 loop reads CASSVFSGSGANVLTF. The CDR3 DNA follows: TGTGCCAGCAGTGTTTTTAGCGGCTCTGGGGCCAACGTCCTGACTTTC.

The V call is TRBV5-1, the J call TRBJ2-1, with 7 bases that match TRBD1. Trimming removed 7 bases from V and 7 bases from J; junction bases left unmatched: 5. The CDR3 is 12 amino acids. Looked up from germline, CDR1 is SGHRS and CDR2 is YFSETQ. DNA of the CDR3: TGCGCCAGCCGGCTACAGGGGAATGAGCAGTTCTTC. It specifies CASRLQGNEQFF.

This clone was seen a single time. The chain is built from TRBV5-1 and TRBJ2-7; D gene uncertain. This CDR3 spans 15 amino acids. Germline values: CDR1 SGHRS, CDR2 YFSETQ. Trimming stripped 3 bases from V and 3 bases from J, with 16 bases between. CDR3 DNA: TGCGCCAGCAGCTCGAACCCGTGGCAGTTCTACGAGCAGTACTTC. Its protein is CASSSNPWQFYEQYF.

V gene TRBV18 combines with J gene TRBJ2-5; 9 bases line up with TRBD1. Germline V gives CDR1 KGHSH, CDR2 LQKENI. The CDR3 loop spans 17 amino acids. V lost 6 bases, J lost 2 bases, and 13 bases stayed unmatched. The DNA of the CDR3 is TGTGCCAGCTCCGAGCTCCCGGGACAGGGTATACAAGAGACCCAGTACTTC. Translated: CASSELPGQGIQETQYF.

The genes are TRBV28 and TRBJ1-5; D might be TRBD1 (6 bases). The CDR3 runs 13 residues. CDR1 is MDHEN, CDR2 SYDVKM, per germline. The V and J ends lost 5 bases and 4 bases respectively, with 9 bases between them. The CDR3 DNA follows: TGTGCCAGCAGTACGGGACATAATCAGCCCCAGCATTTT. The encoded protein is CASSTGHNQPQHF.

The chain is built from TRBV7-8 and TRBJ1-1, with D perhaps TRBD1 (5 bases). Trimming left V 1 base short and J 1 base short, with 16 bases between. The CDR3 has 17 amino acids. In germline, CDR1 is SGHVS, CDR2 FQNEAQ. The chain's CDR3 is CASSLGRGWGRNTEAFF. CDR3 bases: TGTGCCAGCAGCTTAGGGCGGGGCTGGGGGAGGAACACTGAAGCTTTCTTT.

The chain carries TRBV2 and TRBJ2-7, with D unclear. The CDR3 consists of 12 residues. The germline V gene has CDR1 SNHLY and CDR2 FYNNEI. Trimming took off 2 bases at V and 2 bases at J, with 4 bases between the two ends. The CDR3 reads CASSEQTYEQYF. Written as DNA, the CDR3 is TGTGCCAGCAGTGAACAAACCTACGAGCAGTACTTC.

The table lists this clone with a count of one. This chain connects TRBV11-2 to TRBJ2-3; TRBD2 matches at 13 bases. CDR1 and CDR2 (germline): SGHAT, FQNNGV. This CDR3 has 18 amino acids. With V trimmed by 0 bases and J by 2 bases, 5 bases remained unmatched. The chain's CDR3 is CASSLDRTSGSFTDTQYF. The CDR3 nucleotides read TGTGCCAGCAGCTTAGATCGGACTAGCGGGAGTTTCACAGATACGCAGTATTTT.

The chain is built from TRBV29-1 and TRBJ1-2, with TRBD1 matching 8 bases. V was pared by 7 bases and J by 4 bases, with 8 bases of the junction left unmatched. CDR3 length equals 13 residues. Germline CDR1 is SQVTM and CDR2 is ANQGSEA. The chain's CDR3 is CSGLDRAGYGYTF. CDR3 in DNA: TGCAGCGGTTTGGACAGGGCAGGCTATGGCTACACCTTC. The full variable domain, its missing parts supplied by reference TRBV29-1 and TRBJ1-2, is SAVISQKPSRDICQRGTSLTIQCQVDSQVTMMFWYRQQPGQSLTLIATANQGSEATYESGFVIDKFPISRPNLTFSTLTVSNMSPEDSSIYLCSGLDRAGYGYTFGSGTRLTVV.

The rearrangement uses TRBV5-1 and TRBJ2-1, with 10 bases fitting TRBD2. The CDR3 has 18 residues. The ends lost 4 bases at V and 6 bases at J; junction bases unmatched: 16. CDR1 is SGHRS, CDR2 YFSETQ, per germline. The CDR3 protein is CASSPVPTASGSSNEQFF. The CDR3 DNA reads TGCGCCAGCAGCCCTGTTCCCACCGCTAGCGGGAGTTCCAATGAGCAGTTCTTC.